The source of this TCR beta chain is a study of neurological immune-mediated disorders. Study outcomes and limitations: As far as clinical or MRI features were concerned, none was associated with the multiple sclerosis repertoire cluster. Private repertoires in all groups were suggested, as expanded clones shared no CDR3 amino acid sequences across subjects. Levels of TCR clonal expansion peaked in HTLV-1-associated myelopathy and reached their lowest in multiple sclerosis, under those of healthy controls.

One entry per CDR3 protein, called by TCRdb with MiXCR from the 5' RACE reads. The sample has tens of thousands of distinct CDR3 sequences, roughly 4% seen once. Germline V gene data show CDR1 as SGHTA and CDR2 as FQGNSA. V was trimmed by 5 bases and J by 5 bases, leaving 21 bases between them. This CDR3 spans 16 amino acids. The table lists this clonotype with many counts. The antigen remains undetermined. The chain couples TRBV7-2 to TRBJ1-2; no clear D gene. This TCR derives from a man aged 25-40 years with multiple sclerosis. The sample comprised PBMCs. DNA for the CDR3: TGTGCCAGCAGCCGATCTGGCTCGGCAGCCGGTTATGGCTACACCTTC. It is translated as CASSRSGSAAGYGYTF.